Presented here are 28 T cell receptor beta chains from one specimen sequenced in a study of blood T cell repertoires in COVID-19. Only in-frame clones appear in the TCRdb table, and some are missing; sequencing was by immunoSEQ multiplex PCR. The data contain some 110,000 clones, around 76% of them singletons. The sequenced sample consisted of peripheral blood. Every receptor here comes from a woman in her 70s with acute or convalescent COVID-19.

This rearrangement joins TRBV29-1 to TRBJ2-7; D is uncertain. From germline, CDR1 is SQVTM and CDR2 ANQGSEA. The ends were cut back, 3 bases at V and 2 bases at J, with 8 bases in the middle. The CDR3 spans 12 residues. Written as DNA, the CDR3 is TGCAGCGTTGAGGGCGCCGCCTACGAGCAGTACTTC. This encodes CSVEGAAYEQYF.

The chain has TRBV11-2 and TRBJ1-4; no reliable D call. V lost 0 bases, J lost 11 bases, and 10 bases lay in between. Germline V gene sequence: CDR1 SGHAT, CDR2 FQNNGV. This CDR3 comprises 13 residues. The CDR3 DNA reads as TGTGCCAGCAGCTTAGATATGAGAGGGAAACTGTTTTTT. This encodes CASSLDMRGKLFF.

The chain uses TRBV3-1 (or the pseudogene TRBV3-2) and TRBJ2-2, with 11 bases aligning to TRBD1. Germline CDR1 and CDR2: LGHDT and YNNKEL (reference sequence). CDR3 size: 16 residues. V gave up 5 bases and J gave up 6 bases; unmatched junction bases: 8. The CDR3 DNA is TGTGCCAGCAGCAAAAGAGGGACAGGGGGTTCCGGGGAGCTGTTTTTT. It yields the protein CASSKRGTGGSGELFF.

This chain links TRBV27 with TRBJ1-1; a possible D gene is TRBD1 (6 bases). The CDR3 spans 15 residues. The germline gives CDR1 MNHEY, CDR2 SMNVEV (reference sequence). Between the trimmed V and J ends, which lost 6 bases and 3 bases, there was a span of 17 bases. CDR3 residues: CASRRTAGRYTEAFF. As DNA, the CDR3 is TGTGCCAGCAGGCGGACAGCCGGCAGGTACACTGAAGCTTTCTTT.

This clone was observed a few times. V gene TRBV19 combines with J gene TRBJ1-2, with D possibly matching TRBD1 (6 bases). Trimming took 5 bases from V and 5 from J, leaving 15 bases between them. The CDR3 covers 14 residues. Looked up from germline, CDR1 is LNHDA and CDR2 is SQIVND (reference sequence). The CDR3, as DNA: TGTGCCAGTAGTCCGAAACAGGGTTGGTATGGCTACACCTTC. Translation: CASSPKQGWYGYTF.

The sample holds a few counts of this clone. The chain has TRBV28 and TRBJ1-1; 12 bases are shared with TRBD1. CDR3 length: 17 amino acids. The V gene end was trimmed by 4 bases and the J gene end by 4 bases; junction bases not matched to a gene: 10. Germline values: CDR1 MDHEN, CDR2 SYDVKM. In DNA, the CDR3 is TGTGCCAGCAGTTCGTCCGGGACAGGGGGCTCGGTCACTGAAGCTTTCTTT. Residues: CASSSSGTGGSVTEAFF.

The chain uses TRBV11-2 and TRBJ1-1, with D possibly TRBD1 on 5 matching bases. Germline CDR1 is SGHAT and CDR2 is FQNNGV. CDR3 length: 14 amino acids. Trimming shortened V by 5 bases and J by 5 bases, and 15 bases separated the two germline ends. Here the CDR3 reads CASSLRQSLTEAFF. CDR3 nucleotide sequence: TGTGCCAGCAGCCTCAGACAGAGTTTAACTGAAGCTTTCTTT.

V is TRBV3-1 (or the pseudogene TRBV3-2) and J is TRBJ1-5, with D hard to call. Per the germline V gene, CDR1 is LGHDT and CDR2 is YNNKEL (reference sequence). The CDR3 runs to 15 residues. Trimming removed 0 bases from V and 3 bases from J, with 9 bases in between. This CDR3 reads CASSQDWGVNQPQHF. CDR3 coding DNA: TGTGCCAGCAGCCAAGATTGGGGAGTCAATCAGCCCCAGCATTTT.

CDR3 amino acids: CASSLGNRGGYTF. The CDR3 bases are TGTGCCAGCAGTTTGGGGAACAGGGGAGGCTACACCTTC. This chain uses TRBV27 with TRBJ1-2, with TRBD1 matching 7 bases. V lost 3 bases to trimming and J lost 8 bases; unmatched junction nucleotides: 6. The CDR3 spans 13 residues. Germline assignment: CDR1 MNHEY and CDR2 SMNVEV (reference sequence).

This rearrangement joins TRBV9 to TRBJ2-1, with D maybe TRBD1 (6 bases). The germline V gene encodes CDR1 SGDLS and CDR2 YYNGEE. Trimming took 3 bases from V and 3 from J, leaving 7 bases between them. CDR3 size: 13 residues. The CDR3 bases are TGTGCCAGCAGCGGACAGGTCTACAATGAGCAGTTCTTC. Encoded protein: CASSGQVYNEQFF.

The V gene is TRBV5-5, the J gene TRBJ2-2, with D maybe TRBD1 (5 bases). Trimming removed 4 bases from V and 3 bases from J, with 10 bases in between. Germline V CDR1 and CDR2: SGHKS, YYEKEE (reference sequence). CDR3 length: 14 amino acids. CDR3 DNA sequence: TGTGCCAGCAGCCGTGACAGCTACACCGGGGAGCTGTTTTTT. Translated, it gives CASSRDSYTGELFF.

This chain uses TRBV7-9 with TRBJ1-2; D gene uncertain. CDR3 length equals 14 residues. CDR1 SEHNR and CDR2 FQNEAQ come from the germline V gene (reference sequence). Trimming pared 3 bases from V and 8 bases from J, leaving 16 bases between. The CDR3 DNA sequence: TGTGCCAGCAGCTTCGCCCTGCGGATAGACGGCTACACCTTC. It yields the protein CASSFALRIDGYTF.

This clone was observed a single time. The chain has TRBV20-1 and TRBJ1-2, with TRBD1 matching over 7 bases. V dropped 3 bases and J dropped 5; count of bases not matched to a gene: 12. Germline V gives CDR1 DFQATT, CDR2 SNEGSKA (reference sequence). The CDR3 extends over 15 amino acids. DNA of the CDR3: TGCAGTGCTAGTGGGACAGCTCACGGGGTATATGGCTACACCTTC. Translating it yields CSASGTAHGVYGYTF.

The J gene is TRBJ2-1, the V gene TRBV28, with 10 bases identical to TRBD2. The CDR3 runs to 17 residues. The ends lost 7 bases at V and 2 bases at J; junction bases unmatched: 11. CDR1 is MDHEN and CDR2 is SYDVKM in the germline V gene. This CDR3 is CASKLAGTNLAYNEQFF. CDR3 DNA sequence: TGTGCCAGCAAACTAGCGGGGACTAACCTCGCCTACAATGAGCAGTTCTTC.

A few counts support this clone. The chain combines TRBV30 with TRBJ1-5; tentatively, D is TRBD1 (6 bases). This CDR3 has 14 residues. V lost 0 bases and J 8 bases, leaving 14 bases between the germline ends. Per the germline V gene, CDR1 is GTSNPN and CDR2 is SVGIG (reference sequence). The chain's CDR3 is CAWSVGGSNKPQHF. In nucleotides, the CDR3 is TGTGCCTGGAGTGTAGGGGGATCGAATAAGCCCCAGCATTTT.

Only a few counts were recorded for this clone. The J gene is TRBJ2-7, the V gene TRBV5-5; tentatively, D is TRBD2 (5 bases). Germline values: CDR1 SGHKS, CDR2 YYEKEE (reference sequence). The CDR3 spans 15 residues. Trimming took off 4 bases at V and 3 bases at J, with 17 bases between the two ends. DNA for the CDR3: TGTGCCAGCAGCACGGCCCCCACCCGGGGCTACGAGCAGTACTTC. Amino acids: CASSTAPTRGYEQYF.

This clone was observed a handful of times. This chain joins TRBV13 and TRBJ1-2; possibly TRBD1 for D (6 bases). This CDR3 region has 15 residues. Trimming removed 5 bases from V and 2 bases from J, with 15 bases in between. CDR1 and CDR2 (germline): PRHDT, FYEKMQ (reference sequence). CDR3 sequence (DNA): TGTGCCAGCAGCAATCACAGGGTAACCAACTATGGCTACACCTTC. It yields the protein CASSNHRVTNYGYTF. The whole variable domain, remainder taken from reference TRBV13 and TRBJ1-2, is AAGVIQSPRHLIKEKRETATLKCYPIPRHDTVYWYQQGPGQDPQFLISFYEKMQSDKGSIPDRFSAQQFSDYHSELNMSSLELGDSALYFCASSNHRVTNYGYTFGSGTRLTVV.

The chain combines TRBV5-1 with TRBJ2-3; 9 bases match TRBD1. V was pared by 6 bases and J by 2 bases, with 7 bases of the junction left unmatched. Germline V gene sequence: CDR1 SGHRS, CDR2 YFSETQ. This CDR3 comprises 15 residues. CDR3 sequence (DNA): TGCGCCAGCAATCCGGGACAGGGATCCACAGATACGCAGTATTTT. Protein product: CASNPGQGSTDTQYF.

This clone occurred a few times. The chain couples TRBV30 to TRBJ1-5, with 9 bases aligning to TRBD1. The CDR3 has 13 residues. Germline assignment: CDR1 GTSNPN and CDR2 SVGIG (reference sequence). Losses at the gene ends were 5 bases for V and 7 bases for J; bases not matched to a gene: 6. The CDR3 loop is CAWGTGGGQPQHF. The CDR3 nucleotides are TGTGCCTGGGGCACAGGGGGCGGACAGCCCCAGCATTTT.

This chain joins TRBV7-2 and TRBJ2-1; 10 positions agree with TRBD2. The CDR3 loop spans 18 amino acids. Germline values: CDR1 SGHTA, CDR2 FQGNSA. J gave up 0 bases and V 2 bases, and 7 bases lay outside the gene matches. CDR3 sequence reads: CASSLRNSGGSSYNEQFF. The CDR3 bases are TGTGCCAGCAGCTTAAGGAATAGCGGGGGGAGCTCCTACAATGAGCAGTTCTTC.

In nucleotides, the CDR3 is TGTGCCAGCAGTCGAGGGTTTCCCTACAATGAGCAGTTCTTC. Its protein product is CASSRGFPYNEQFF. The genes are TRBV6-5 and TRBJ2-1; D possibly corresponds to TRBD2 (5 bases). CDR1 and CDR2 from the germline V gene are MNHEY and SVGAGI. Trimming stripped 5 bases from V and 2 bases from J, with 10 bases between. The CDR3 sequence is 14 residues long.

A single count supports this clone. The chain recombines TRBV13 with TRBJ1-1; no clear D. The germline V and J ends were trimmed by 2 bases and 10 bases, with 14 bases remaining between them. This CDR3 spans 13 amino acids. The germline V gene encodes CDR1 PRHDT and CDR2 FYEKMQ (reference sequence). CDR3 amino acids: CASSLRTSEGAFF. CDR3 in DNA: TGTGCCAGCAGCTTACGGACTTCCGAGGGAGCTTTCTTT.

V usage is TRBV7-2 and J usage is TRBJ1-1; a possible D gene is TRBD1 (6 bases). The CDR3 totals 13 residues. V shed 1 base and J shed 5 bases, with 8 bases lying between them. Germline V gene data show CDR1 as SGHTA and CDR2 as FQGNSA. The CDR3 sequence: CASSLDRVTEAFF. The CDR3 nucleotides are TGTGCCAGCAGCTTAGACAGGGTAACTGAAGCTTTCTTT.

The J gene is TRBJ1-1, the V gene TRBV5-4, with 10 bases that match TRBD1. The length of the CDR3 is 15 residues. Germline values: CDR1 SGHNT, CDR2 YYREEE (reference sequence). V dropped 5 bases and J dropped 4; count of bases not matched to a gene: 8. CDR3 sequence: CASSRDRGMSTEAFF. CDR3 bases: TGTGCCAGCAGTCGGGACAGGGGAATGAGCACTGAAGCTTTCTTT.

This rearrangement joins TRBV9 to TRBJ1-1; D might be TRBD1 (6 bases). With 0 bases removed from V and 1 base from J, the gap between germline ends came to 10 bases. The CDR3 sequence is 15 residues long. CDR1 SGDLS and CDR2 YYNGEE come from the germline V gene. DNA for the CDR3: TGTGCCAGCAGCGTAGAAGACAGGCGGAACACTGAAGCTTTCTTT. It codes for CASSVEDRRNTEAFF.

There are a few counts of this clone. The chain joins TRBV5-1 to TRBJ1-1, with no clear D. Between the trimmed V and J ends, which lost 2 bases and 0 bases, there was a span of 11 bases. CDR1 and CDR2 (germline): SGHRS, YFSETQ. There are 15 residues in the CDR3. The DNA for the CDR3 is TGCGCCAGCAGCTTCGGGGATCGTATGAACACTGAAGCTTTCTTT. Translation gives CASSFGDRMNTEAFF.

The chain couples TRBV5-1 to TRBJ2-5; 12 bases map to TRBD2. The CDR3 is 15 residues long. Germline V gene data show CDR1 as SGHRS and CDR2 as YFSETQ. V lost 2 bases to trimming and J lost 5 bases; unmatched junction nucleotides: 4. CDR3 nucleotide sequence: TGCGCCAGCAGCTTCTCTAGCGGGGGGGCCGAGACCCAGTACTTC. Translating it yields CASSFSSGGAETQYF.

V is TRBV7-9 and J is TRBJ1-1, with D uncertain. Deletions cut 5 bases from V and 0 bases from J, with 7 bases between. CDR3 length equals 13 residues. Germline V gene data show CDR1 as SEHNR and CDR2 as FQNEAQ (reference sequence). CDR3 region: CASSPFVNTEAFF. The CDR3, as DNA: TGTGCCAGCAGCCCCTTTGTGAACACTGAAGCTTTCTTT.